This entry concerns a single T cell receptor (beta chain). CDR1 and CDR2 from the germline V gene are MDHEN and SYDVKM. V was clipped by 5 bases and J by 2 bases; unmatched bases: 2. The CDR3 length is 14 residues. Sequencing was performed with immunoSEQ multiplex PCR; in TCRdb, only in-frame clones are kept and a portion is missing. The sample includes around 200,000 clones, about nine tenths of them seen just once. These data originate in a study of control samples from healthy donors and cancer patients. The V call is TRBV28, the J call TRBJ2-5, with 10 bases that match TRBD1. The sequencing input was blood. The receptor comes from a woman in her thirties in good health. This CDR3 reads CASSTGQGQETQYF. The CDR3 coding sequence is TGTGCCAGCAGTACGGGACAGGGGCAAGAGACCCAGTACTTC.